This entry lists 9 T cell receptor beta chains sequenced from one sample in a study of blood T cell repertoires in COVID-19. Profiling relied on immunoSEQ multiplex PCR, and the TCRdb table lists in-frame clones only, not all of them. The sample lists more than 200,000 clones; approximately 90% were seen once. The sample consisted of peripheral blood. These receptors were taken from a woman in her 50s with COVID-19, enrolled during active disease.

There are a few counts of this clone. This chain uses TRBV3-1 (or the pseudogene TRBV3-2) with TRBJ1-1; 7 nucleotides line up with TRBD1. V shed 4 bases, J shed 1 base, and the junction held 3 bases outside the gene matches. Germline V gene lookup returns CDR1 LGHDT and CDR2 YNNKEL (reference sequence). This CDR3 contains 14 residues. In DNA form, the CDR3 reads TGTGCCAGCAGCCCGGGGACAGAGAACACTGAAGCTTTCTTT. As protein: CASSPGTENTEAFF.

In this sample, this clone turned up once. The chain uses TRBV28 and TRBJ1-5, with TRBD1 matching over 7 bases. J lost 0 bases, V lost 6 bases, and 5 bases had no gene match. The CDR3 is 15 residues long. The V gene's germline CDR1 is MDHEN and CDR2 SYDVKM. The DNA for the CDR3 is TGTGCCAGCAGACCACAGGGGAATAGCAATCAGCCCCAGCATTTT. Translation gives CASRPQGNSNQPQHF.

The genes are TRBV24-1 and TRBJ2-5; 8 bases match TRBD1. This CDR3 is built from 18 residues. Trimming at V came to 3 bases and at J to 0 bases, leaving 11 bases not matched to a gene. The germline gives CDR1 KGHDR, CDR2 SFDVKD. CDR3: CATSDPGGQVPHQETQYF. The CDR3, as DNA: TGTGCCACCAGTGATCCCGGGGGACAGGTCCCCCACCAAGAGACCCAGTACTTC.

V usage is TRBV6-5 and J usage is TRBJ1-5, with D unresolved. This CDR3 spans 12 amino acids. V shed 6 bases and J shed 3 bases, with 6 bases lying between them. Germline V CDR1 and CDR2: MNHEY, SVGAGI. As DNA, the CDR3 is TGTGCCAGCAGGCACTACAATCAGCCCCAGCATTTT. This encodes CASRHYNQPQHF.

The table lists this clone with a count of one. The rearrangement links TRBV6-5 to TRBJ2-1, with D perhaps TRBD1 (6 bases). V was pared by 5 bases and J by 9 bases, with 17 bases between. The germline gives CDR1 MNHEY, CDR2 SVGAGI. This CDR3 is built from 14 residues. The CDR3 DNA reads TGTGCCAGCAGTCAGAACTATACAGGGACTGAGCAGTTCTTC. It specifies CASSQNYTGTEQFF.

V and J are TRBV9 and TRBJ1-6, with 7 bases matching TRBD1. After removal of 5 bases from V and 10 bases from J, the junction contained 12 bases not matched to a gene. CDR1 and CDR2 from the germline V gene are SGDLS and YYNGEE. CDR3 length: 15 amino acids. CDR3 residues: CASRVGTVDGSPLHF. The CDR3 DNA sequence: TGTGCCAGCAGGGTGGGGACAGTCGACGGGTCACCCCTCCACTTT.

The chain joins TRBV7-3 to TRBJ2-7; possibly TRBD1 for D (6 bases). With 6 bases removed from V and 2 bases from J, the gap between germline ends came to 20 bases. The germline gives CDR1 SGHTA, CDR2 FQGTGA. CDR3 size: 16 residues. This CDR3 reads CASSYQKTGQPYEQYF. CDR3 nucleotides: TGTGCCAGCAGTTATCAAAAAACCGGACAGCCCTACGAGCAGTACTTC.

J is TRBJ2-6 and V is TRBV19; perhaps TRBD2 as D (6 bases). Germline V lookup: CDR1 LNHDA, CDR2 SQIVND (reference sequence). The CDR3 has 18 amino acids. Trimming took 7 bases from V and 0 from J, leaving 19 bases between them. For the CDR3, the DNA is TGTGCCAGTACCACCGGGGCGGGGCGCCTCTCTGGGGCCAACGTCCTGACTTTC. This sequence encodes CASTTGAGRLSGANVLTF.

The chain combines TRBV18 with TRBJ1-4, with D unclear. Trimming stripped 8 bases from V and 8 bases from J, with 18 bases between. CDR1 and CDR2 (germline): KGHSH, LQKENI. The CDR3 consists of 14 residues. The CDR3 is CASRQRAGEEKLFF. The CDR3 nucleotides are TGTGCCAGCCGTCAACGGGCGGGTGAGGAAAAACTGTTTTTT.